This T cell receptor (beta chain) was recovered during a study of blood T cell repertoires in COVID-19. The assay was immunoSEQ multiplex PCR, and TCRdb's table has in-frame clones only and misses some. The table has approximately 340,000 clones, approximately 90% seen once. This CDR3 has 13 amino acids. Per germline, CDR1 LGHNA and CDR2 YSLEER. Trimming took 5 bases from V and 1 from J; bases not matched to a gene: 1. The chain employs TRBV4-3 and TRBJ1-1; 7 bases agree with TRBD1. The source material was PBMCs or T cells enriched from blood (not recorded which). This sequence was found in a woman in her forties who had been exposed to COVID-19. The CDR3 loop is CASSDRANTEAFF. In DNA form, the CDR3 reads TGCGCCAGCAGCGACAGGGCGAACACTGAAGCTTTCTTT.